The 21 T cell receptor beta chains given below trace back to one sample, sequenced in a study of shared clonotypes between healthy human individuals. Only CD45RO-negative cells positively selected for CCR7 counted as naive CD8 cells, so terminally differentiated effector memory CD45RA+ cells were excluded. TCRdb keeps only in-frame clones here, not all; method: immunoSEQ multiplex PCR. The sample gives around 550,000 clones, about 95% of which show up once; approximately 0.12% is in the top ten. The sample comprised naive CD8+ T cells sorted from blood. These receptor sequences come from a woman younger than 45 in good health.

The CDR3 protein is CASSFSWEQYF. The CDR3 DNA reads TGTGCCAGCAGTTTTTCTTGGGAGCAGTACTTC. The chain couples TRBV27 to TRBJ2-7; D gene uncertain. The CDR3 is 11 amino acids. V gave up 3 bases and J gave up 7 bases, with 7 bases separating them. The germline gives CDR1 MNHEY, CDR2 SMNVEV (reference sequence).

The chain uses TRBV10-2 and TRBJ2-3; 13 bases are a match to TRBD2. The germline V gene has CDR1 WSHSY and CDR2 SAAADI. The junction had 2 bases not matched to a gene; V was cut back by 0 bases and J by 5 bases. CDR3 size: 16 residues. This CDR3 reads CASSESRTSGGDTQYF. CDR3 bases: TGCGCCAGCAGTGAGTCGAGGACTAGCGGGGGAGATACGCAGTATTTT.

The CDR3, as DNA: TGCAGCGTTGAAGATCGGGGGGCCTACAATGAGCAGTTCTTC. It translates to CSVEDRGAYNEQFF. The chain combines TRBV29-1 with TRBJ2-1; TRBD2 agrees at 7 bases. The CDR3 covers 14 residues. With 0 bases clipped from V and 2 bases from J, the junction kept 1 base outside the gene matches. Germline CDR1 is SQVTM and CDR2 is ANQGSEA.

This chain's CDR3 is CASSLGGQGNTIYF. The CDR3 DNA follows: TGTGCCAGCAGTTTAGGGGGACAAGGGAACACCATATATTTT. This chain uses TRBV28 with TRBJ1-3; the D gene is possibly TRBD1 (6 bases). The CDR3 covers 14 residues. Trimming cost V 2 bases and J 7 bases, with 12 bases left between them. Germline values: CDR1 MDHEN, CDR2 SYDVKM.

The chain links TRBV10-1 to TRBJ1-1; TRBD1 might be the D (6 bases). The CDR3 is 13 amino acids. The V and J ends lost 6 bases and 1 base respectively, with 9 bases between them. Germline CDR1 WNHNN, CDR2 SYGVQD (reference sequence). The chain's CDR3 is CASRDRWNTEAFF. Here the CDR3 DNA reads TGCGCCAGCAGGGACAGATGGAACACTGAAGCTTTCTTT.

The chain joins TRBV2 to TRBJ1-2; no firm D call. Germline CDR1 and CDR2: SNHLY and FYNNEI. The CDR3 has 14 amino acids. Trimming pared 4 bases from V and 10 bases from J, leaving 19 bases between. Here the CDR3 reads CASSGTAYGNDYTF. The CDR3 DNA reads as TGTGCCAGCAGTGGGACGGCCTATGGTAACGACTACACCTTC. The entire variable domain, with the rest obtained from reference TRBV2 and TRBJ1-2, is as follows: EPEVTQTPSHQVTQMGQEVILRCVPISNHLYFYWYRQILGQKVEFLVSFYNNEISEKSEIFDDQFSVERPDGSNFTLKIRSTKLEDSAMYFCASSGTAYGNDYTFGSGTRLTVV.

The chain links TRBV28 to TRBJ1-3; 7 bases fit TRBD1. V gave up 2 bases and J gave up 4 bases; unmatched junction bases: 11. The CDR3 loop spans 17 amino acids. CDR1 is MDHEN, CDR2 SYDVKM, per germline. The CDR3 spells CASSLPSTGDSGNTIYF. In nucleotides, the CDR3 is TGTGCCAGCAGTTTACCGAGCACAGGGGACTCGGGAAACACCATATATTTT.

Concerning this clone itself: Other DNA sequences in the same sample also yield this CDR3. The CDR3 reads CASSNRGPYEQYF. DNA of the CDR3: TGTGCCAGCAGTAACAGGGGACCCTACGAGCAGTACTTC. The rearrangement joins TRBV27 to TRBJ2-7; 7 bases fit TRBD1. J was trimmed by 2 bases and V by 5 bases; bases with no gene match: 3. The germline gives CDR1 MNHEY, CDR2 SMNVEV (reference sequence). There are 13 residues in the CDR3.

This sequence joins TRBV6-5 and TRBJ2-7; tentative D call: TRBD2 (5 bases). V was trimmed by 7 bases and J by 6 bases, leaving 10 bases between them. The CDR3 totals 11 residues. The germline gives CDR1 MNHEY, CDR2 SVGAGI. This CDR3 reads CASKTGFEQYF. The CDR3 coding sequence is TGTGCCAGCAAAACGGGGTTCGAGCAGTACTTC.

The chain carries TRBV25-1 and TRBJ2-1, with no clear D. Germline lookup yields CDR1 MGHDK and CDR2 SYGVNS. This CDR3 has 13 amino acids. V shed 2 bases and J shed 8 bases, with 10 bases lying between them. The CDR3, as DNA: TGTGCCAGCAGTGAAAGGGTAGAGTATGAGCAGTTCTTC. Translating it yields CASSERVEYEQFF.

The chain carries TRBV29-1 and TRBJ1-2; TRBD1 agrees at 7 bases. CDR1 SQVTM and CDR2 ANQGSEA come from the germline V gene. This CDR3 has 13 residues. The ends lost 6 bases at V and 7 bases at J; junction bases unmatched: 11. In nucleotides, the CDR3 is TGCAGCGTGGGGTCAGGGGGGGCTAGTGGCTACACCTTC. Protein: CSVGSGGASGYTF.

Here the CDR3 reads CASSWDHGPNEKLFF. CDR3 DNA: TGTGCCAGCAGTTGGGACCATGGGCCTAATGAAAAACTGTTTTTT. The gene calls are TRBV28 and TRBJ1-4, with D possibly being TRBD1 (5 bases). In germline, CDR1 is MDHEN, CDR2 SYDVKM. V was clipped by 4 bases and J by 3 bases, with 12 bases between them. This CDR3 contains 15 residues.

The genes are TRBV5-6 and TRBJ2-7; the D is unclear. This CDR3 contains 14 residues. Germline V gene data show CDR1 as SGHDT and CDR2 as YYEEEE. V lost 3 bases and J lost 4, with 14 bases in between. The chain's CDR3 is CASSSGPNPYEQYF. The CDR3 DNA reads as TGTGCCAGCAGCTCCGGACCAAATCCTTACGAGCAGTACTTC. Full variable domain (remainder filled in from reference TRBV5-6 and TRBJ2-7): DAGVTQSPTHLIKTRGQQVTLRCSPKSGHDTVSWYQQALGQGPQFIFQYYEEEERQRGNFPDRFSGHQFPNYSSELNVNALLLGDSALYLCASSSGPNPYEQYFGPGTRLTVT.

V usage is TRBV4-1 and J usage is TRBJ2-1; 8 nucleotides agree with TRBD1. This CDR3 has 13 residues. Germline lookup yields CDR1 MGHRA and CDR2 YSYEKL. The V and J ends lost 4 bases and 7 bases, in that order; junction bases with no gene match: 3. CDR3 DNA sequence: TGCGCCAGCAGCCTCAACAGGGGGAATGAGCAGTTCTTC. Translated: CASSLNRGNEQFF.

V gene TRBV27 combines with J gene TRBJ2-1; TRBD2 matches 9 bases. Germline values: CDR1 MNHEY, CDR2 SMNVEV (reference sequence). J lost 8 bases, V lost 7 bases, and 18 bases had no gene match. The CDR3 runs to 17 residues. CDR3 bases: TGTGCCAGCATCCGCCGTCCCCCAAACTTAGCGGGAGATGAGCAGTTCTTC. Protein product: CASIRRPPNLAGDEQFF.

CDR3: CASESGLNYGYTF. In DNA, the CDR3 is TGTGCCAGCGAGTCAGGGTTAAACTATGGCTACACCTTC. The chain is built from TRBV28 and TRBJ1-2; TRBD1 is a possible D gene (5 bases). CDR1 and CDR2 from the germline V gene are MDHEN and SYDVKM. The CDR3 is made up of 13 amino acids. Trimming removed 8 bases from V and 2 bases from J, with 12 bases in between.

Of note for this clone: Other DNA sequences from this sample encode an identical CDR3 as well. The rearrangement joins TRBV27 to TRBJ2-1; 14 nucleotides match TRBD2. V shed 8 bases and J 10 bases; nucleotides not matched to a gene: 10. CDR3 length: 15 amino acids. In germline, CDR1 is MNHEY, CDR2 SMNVEV (reference sequence). In DNA, the CDR3 is TGTGCCAGCTCCTCGGGGACTAGCGGGAGAGGCGAGCAGTTCTTC. Translating it yields CASSSGTSGRGEQFF.

The rearrangement joins TRBV19 to TRBJ2-6; D is undetermined. This CDR3 is 13 amino acids long. The V gene's germline CDR1 is LNHDA and CDR2 SQIVND (reference sequence). Trimming stripped 7 bases from V and 4 bases from J, with 8 bases between. The CDR3 sequence is CASTSTGANVLTF. The CDR3 DNA sequence: TGTGCCAGTACATCTACGGGGGCCAACGTCCTGACTTTC.

The chain has TRBV10-2 and TRBJ2-3, with D possibly being TRBD1 (5 bases). The V gene's germline CDR1 is WSHSY and CDR2 SAAADI. V lost 7 bases and J 5 bases, leaving 7 bases between the germline ends. This CDR3 is 11 amino acids long. This CDR3 is CASTGQDTQYF. The CDR3 DNA follows: TGCGCCAGCACAGGGCAAGATACGCAGTATTTT.

Remarks on this clone: The same CDR3 can be traced to other DNA sequences in this sample. V gene TRBV27 combines with J gene TRBJ2-7, with D unresolved. V dropped 2 bases and J dropped 2 bases, with 7 bases sitting between them. This CDR3 has 13 amino acids. Germline V gene lookup returns CDR1 MNHEY and CDR2 SMNVEV (reference sequence). The CDR3 coding sequence is TGTGCCAGCAGTTTAGGCAGAGCCTACGAGCAGTACTTC. Protein: CASSLGRAYEQYF.

The chain employs TRBV28 and TRBJ2-7; no reliable D call. The germline CDR1 and CDR2 sequences are MDHEN and SYDVKM. The V end lost 5 bases, the J end lost 4 bases, and 15 bases lay between the germline ends. CDR3 length: 14 amino acids. The CDR3 region has the DNA TGTGCCAGCAGTCCTGGCCCTCTTGAATACGAGCAGTACTTC. It translates to CASSPGPLEYEQYF. The full variable domain, its missing parts supplied by reference TRBV28 and TRBJ2-7, is DVKVTQSSRYLVKRTGEKVFLECVQDMDHENMFWYRQDPGLGLRLIYFSYDVKMKEKGDIPEGYSVSREKKERFSLILESASTNQTSMYLCASSPGPLEYEQYFGPGTRLTVT.